Shown below are 7 T cell receptor beta chains from a single sample sequenced in a study of T cell responses to AZD1222 COVID-19 vaccine. The repertoire was sequenced with immunoSEQ multiplex PCR; TCRdb's copy has only in-frame clones and lacks some. Here the sample spans about 130,000 clones, around 83% being singletons. Source: peripheral blood, taken on day 0 of AZD1222 vaccination. The receptors shown here come from an adult in good health.

The chain is built from TRBV9 and TRBJ1-2; D is unresolved. Germline V gives CDR1 SGDLS, CDR2 YYNGEE. The CDR3 contains 15 residues. V shed 3 bases and J shed 11 bases, with 23 bases lying between them. CDR3 coding DNA: TGTGCCAGCAGCGGAGGTGCCCCAAAACGGGTGGATTACACCTTC. It yields the protein CASSGGAPKRVDYTF.

The chain employs TRBV6-5 and TRBJ2-5; TRBD2 matches 13 bases. The CDR3 has 15 residues. The V and J ends lost 10 bases and 2 bases, in that order; junction bases with no gene match: 7. Per germline, CDR1 MNHEY and CDR2 SVGAGI. The CDR3, as DNA: TGTGCCACCGAGGGACTAGCGGGGTATCAAGAGACCCAGTACTTC. It codes for CATEGLAGYQETQYF.

This chain joins TRBV24-1 and TRBJ2-5; 11 nucleotides line up with TRBD1. The J call is uncertain, as TRBJ2-7 better fits the DNA end. This CDR3 region has 16 residues. The germline gives CDR1 KGHDR, CDR2 SFDVKD. The DNA of the CDR3 is TGTGCCACCAGTGATCCCCCTCGGACAGGGGGCAACGAGCAGTACTTC. Amino acids: CATSDPPRTGGNEQYF.

The J gene is TRBJ1-2, the V gene TRBV19; 10 bases agree with TRBD1. CDR1 and CDR2 (germline): LNHDA, SQIVND (reference sequence). The V segment lost 3 bases and the J segment 7 bases; nucleotides outside the gene matches: 5. The CDR3 has 14 residues. The CDR3 DNA reads TGTGCCAGTAGTATCCGGGACAGGGGTAGTGGCTACACCTTC. This codes for CASSIRDRGSGYTF.

This chain links TRBV5-1 with TRBJ2-4, with D perhaps TRBD2 (6 bases). V dropped 2 bases and J dropped 0 bases, with 9 bases sitting between them. The CDR3 has 15 amino acids. Germline assignment: CDR1 SGHRS and CDR2 YFSETQ. The CDR3 sequence: CASSLSAGAKNIQYF. DNA of the CDR3: TGCGCCAGCAGCTTATCAGCGGGAGCCAAAAACATTCAGTACTTC.

This clone was counted a few times. The chain links TRBV7-9 to TRBJ1-3, with D possibly being TRBD1 (5 bases). Germline CDR1 reads SEHNR; CDR2 reads FQNEAQ (reference sequence). This CDR3 spans 14 amino acids. The V end was cut by 5 bases, the J end by 5 bases, with 13 bases between. The CDR3 nucleotides are TGTGCCAGCAGCCTGATCGGGGGAAGAAACACCATATATTTT. It translates to CASSLIGGRNTIYF.

The chain employs TRBV19 and TRBJ2-2; 13 positions agree with TRBD2. Trimming took 4 bases from V and 0 from J; bases not matched to a gene: 2. The CDR3 loop spans 17 amino acids. Germline CDR1 LNHDA, CDR2 SQIVND (reference sequence). CDR3 nucleotides: TGTGCCAGTAGTAGGGGACTAGCGGGATCGAACACCGGGGAGCTGTTTTTT. This translates into CASSRGLAGSNTGELFF.